This T cell receptor (beta chain) was observed in a study of blood T cell repertoires in COVID-19. Study-wide context: Researchers got acute and convalescent COVID-19 samples from the United States, Italy and Spain.

J was trimmed by 5 bases and V by 6 bases; bases with no gene match: 12. Germline loops: CDR1 MDHEN, CDR2 SYDVKM. There are 16 residues in the CDR3. Original handling: Amplifying reference gene primers gave estimates of nucleated cell counts. Assay used: immunoSEQ multiplex PCR; TCRdb lists only in-frame clones, some missing. V, J and clone size derive from that table, while D and trimming were established from the DNA sequence. The sample has fewer than 200,000 clones; approximately 85% are singletons. This TCR came from a woman aged 55-69 years with acute or convalescent COVID-19. This chain joins TRBV28 and TRBJ2-2; 7 bases are shared with TRBD1. The sample comprised peripheral blood. Written as DNA, the CDR3 is TGTGCCAGCAGGACGGACACCGGGACAGTAACCGGGGAGCTGTTTTTT. Amino acids: CASRTDTGTVTGELFF.